These 17 T cell receptor beta chains were sequenced from one sample in a study of blood T cell repertoires in COVID-19. The protocol was immunoSEQ multiplex PCR, while the TCRdb copy is restricted to in-frame clones and leaves out a portion. The sample lists about 68,000 clones; roughly 88% were seen once. The source material was peripheral blood. Receptors originate from a human donor in a cohort sampled during active COVID-19.

This clone was found once. The genes are TRBV18 and TRBJ1-1; 7 bases align to TRBD1. V was clipped by 2 bases and J by 7 bases; unmatched bases: 4. This CDR3 comprises 13 residues. The germline V gene has CDR1 KGHSH and CDR2 LQKENI. As DNA, the CDR3 is TGTGCCAGCTCACCAGCCGACAGGGATGAAGCTTTCTTT. It encodes CASSPADRDEAFF.

This clone was counted a few times. The chain links TRBV4-1 to TRBJ2-1; TRBD1 matches 11 bases. V lost 8 bases, J lost 5 bases, and 8 bases stayed unmatched. Germline V lookup: CDR1 MGHRA, CDR2 YSYEKL. This CDR3 contains 15 residues. The CDR3 protein is CASAQRTGGHNEQFF. CDR3 nucleotides: TGCGCCAGCGCCCAAAGGACAGGGGGCCACAATGAGCAGTTCTTC.

V usage is TRBV7-9 and J usage is TRBJ1-1, with 9 nucleotides matching TRBD1. The V gene end was trimmed by 4 bases and the J gene end by 1 base; junction bases not matched to a gene: 10. Germline loops: CDR1 SEHNR, CDR2 FQNEAQ (reference sequence). The CDR3 consists of 17 residues. CDR3 in DNA: TGTGCCAGCAGCTCCCGAGGGGGACAGGGACGGAACACTGAAGCTTTCTTT. Translated: CASSSRGGQGRNTEAFF.

V is TRBV4-1 and J is TRBJ1-5; TRBD1 agrees at 10 bases. Trimming at V came to 9 bases and at J to 3 bases, leaving 2 bases not matched to a gene. The germline CDR1 and CDR2 sequences are MGHRA and YSYEKL. This CDR3 comprises 13 residues. The CDR3 region is CASGTGANQPQHF. The CDR3 DNA is TGCGCCAGTGGGACAGGGGCCAATCAGCCCCAGCATTTT.

This chain joins TRBV28 and TRBJ1-5, with a weak D call TRBD1 (5 bases). V lost 7 bases and J 8 bases, leaving 9 bases between the germline ends. The CDR3 extends over 11 amino acids. The germline CDR1 and CDR2 sequences are MDHEN and SYDVKM. The CDR3 reads CASNRGEPQHF. DNA for the CDR3: TGTGCCAGCAACCGGGGGGAGCCCCAGCATTTT.

This clone showed up just once. The chain has TRBV6-6 and TRBJ2-7, with TRBD1 matching 10 bases. CDR1 is MNHNY and CDR2 is SVGAGI in the germline V gene (reference sequence). The CDR3 runs to 15 residues. Germline trimming cut 6 bases from V and 7 bases from J; bases unmatched to any gene: 12. The CDR3 sequence is CASSLVTGGRREQYF. CDR3 nucleotides: TGTGCCAGCAGCCTCGTGACAGGGGGCCGGCGGGAGCAGTACTTC.

J is TRBJ2-3 and V is TRBV3-1 (or the pseudogene TRBV3-2), with D maybe TRBD2 (6 bases). The germline CDR1 and CDR2 sequences are LGHDT and YNNKEL (reference sequence). The CDR3 runs 18 residues. The V and J ends lost 0 bases and 2 bases respectively, with 18 bases between them. The CDR3 DNA reads as TGTGCCAGCAGCCAAGATCCAGCGGGCCCTTGGGCCACAGATACGCAGTATTTT. Residues: CASSQDPAGPWATDTQYF.

The V call is TRBV2, the J call TRBJ2-2; tentative D call: TRBD2 (6 bases). The CDR3 totals 12 residues. The V end was cut by 7 bases, the J end by 6 bases, with 9 bases between. Germline values: CDR1 SNHLY, CDR2 FYNNEI. Here the CDR3 reads CASTGEAGELFF. DNA for the CDR3: TGTGCCAGCACCGGGGAGGCCGGGGAGCTGTTTTTT.

The gene calls are TRBV30 and TRBJ1-3; TRBD1 is a possible D gene (5 bases). Germline assignment: CDR1 GTSNPN and CDR2 SVGIG (reference sequence). CDR3 length equals 12 residues. The CDR3 nucleotides are TGTGGTCGCAGGGACTCTGGAAACACCATATATTTT. Translating it yields CGRRDSGNTIYF.

The chain links TRBV19 to TRBJ2-7; D is unresolved. The V end was cut by 4 bases, the J end by 2 bases, with 15 bases between. This CDR3 is built from 15 residues. Looked up from germline, CDR1 is LNHDA and CDR2 is SQIVND (reference sequence). The CDR3 DNA reads TGTGCCAGTAGTAAAGACCTCAGACAAACCTACGAGCAGTACTTC. It codes for CASSKDLRQTYEQYF. The complete variable domain, with remaining parts taken from reference TRBV19 and TRBJ2-7, reads DGGITQSPKYLFRKEGQNVTLSCEQNLNHDAMYWYRQDPGQGLRLIYYSQIVNDFQKGDIAEGYSVSREKKESFPLTVTSAQKNPTAFYLCASSKDLRQTYEQYFGPGTRLTVT.

The rearrangement uses TRBV19 and TRBJ1-2; D possibly corresponds to TRBD1 (5 bases). V was pared by 6 bases and J by 3 bases, with 14 bases between. Germline loops: CDR1 LNHDA, CDR2 SQIVND (reference sequence). CDR3 length equals 14 residues. The CDR3 DNA is TGTGCCAGTAGCCTTAGGGAAGGGGACTATGGCTACACCTTC. This encodes CASSLREGDYGYTF.

V is TRBV18 and J is TRBJ1-4; 8 nucleotides match TRBD1. The CDR3 has 13 amino acids. Germline V gene lookup returns CDR1 KGHSH and CDR2 LQKENI. Unmatched junction bases numbered 3, after V lost 5 bases and J lost 7 bases. CDR3 sequence reads: CASSTTGAEKLFF. CDR3 coding DNA: TGTGCCAGCTCAACGACAGGGGCTGAAAAACTGTTTTTT. The entire variable domain, with the rest obtained from reference TRBV18 and TRBJ1-4, is as follows: NAGVMQNPRHLVRRRGQEARLRCSPMKGHSHVYWYRQLPEEGLKFMVYLQKENIIDESGMPKERFSAEFPKEGPSILRIQQVVRGDSAAYFCASSTTGAEKLFFGSGTQLSVL.

V gene TRBV6-2 or TRBV6-3 combines with J gene TRBJ2-7; 7 bases are shared with TRBD2. The germline gives CDR1 MNHEY, CDR2 SVGEGT. The CDR3 totals 15 residues. The junction had 6 bases not matched to a gene; V was cut back by 4 bases and J by 0 bases. The CDR3 is CASSSAASGSYEQYF. The CDR3 DNA is TGTGCCAGCAGTTCGGCGGCTAGCGGCTCCTACGAGCAGTACTTC.

The genes are TRBV28 and TRBJ2-7; D may be TRBD1 (5 bases). With 5 bases removed from V and 0 bases from J, the gap between germline ends came to 26 bases. The germline V gene has CDR1 MDHEN and CDR2 SYDVKM. CDR3 length: 19 amino acids. The CDR3 protein is CASSTPILRGSPFSYEQYF. The DNA for the CDR3 is TGTGCCAGCAGTACCCCCATCCTAAGGGGCTCCCCCTTCTCCTACGAGCAGTACTTC.

The chain joins TRBV10-1 to TRBJ2-7; 7 bases align to TRBD1. Trimming cost V 3 bases and J 0 bases; bases outside gene matches: 14. This CDR3 has 18 amino acids. The germline CDR1 and CDR2 sequences are WNHNN and SYGVQD (reference sequence). The CDR3 sequence is CASSEGIDWAGGSYEQYF. CDR3 sequence (DNA): TGCGCCAGCAGTGAAGGAATCGATTGGGCAGGGGGCTCCTACGAGCAGTACTTC.

The chain carries TRBV18 and TRBJ2-1, with 9 positions matching TRBD1. J was trimmed by 12 bases and V by 3 bases; bases with no gene match: 9. The CDR3 has 14 amino acids. Germline V lookup: CDR1 KGHSH, CDR2 LQKENI. The CDR3 spells CASSPNRDRVGQFF. CDR3 sequence (DNA): TGTGCCAGCTCACCGAACCGGGACAGGGTTGGGCAGTTCTTC. Using reference TRBV18 and TRBJ2-1 for the parts outside the CDR3, the full variable domain is NAGVMQNPRHLVRRRGQEARLRCSPMKGHSHVYWYRQLPEEGLKFMVYLQKENIIDESGMPKERFSAEFPKEGPSILRIQQVVRGDSAAYFCASSPNRDRVGQFFGPGTRLTVL.

The V call is TRBV28, the J call TRBJ1-1; 8 bases map to TRBD1. J gave up 4 bases and V 8 bases, and 15 bases lay outside the gene matches. CDR1 is MDHEN and CDR2 is SYDVKM in the germline V gene. This CDR3 has 16 amino acids. Written as DNA, the CDR3 is TGTGCCAGCCGAAACTACCCAGGACAGGGCGGCACTGAAGCTTTCTTT. It codes for CASRNYPGQGGTEAFF.